This section outlines one T cell receptor (beta chain) sequence together with its context. The CDR3 loop spans 11 amino acids. Losses at the gene ends were 5 bases for V and 11 bases for J; bases not matched to a gene: 5. This sample was taken from a study of blood T cell repertoires in COVID-19. The overall study: Acute-phase and convalescent COVID-19 samples originated in the United States, Italy and Spain. T cells, B-cell-depleted T cells, or PBMCs supplied cDNA or gDNA.

Under the authors' procedure: Cell counts per sample came from amplifying reference gene primers. TCRdb's table, derived via immunoSEQ multiplex PCR, lists solely in-frame clones and lacks some. V, J and clone size derive from that table, while D and trimming were established from the DNA sequence. The table records about 290,000 clones, 80% to 90% of them present only once. The rearrangement joins TRBV12-3 or TRBV12-4 to TRBJ1-1; 7 bases align to TRBD1. This sequence was found in a man aged 35 to 55 with acute or convalescent COVID-19. Sequenced sample: peripheral blood. In DNA, the CDR3 is TGTGCCAGCAGTATCACAGGGGAGGCTTTCTTT. It specifies CASSITGEAFF.